Sequencing of this TCR beta chain was carried out in a study of tumor-infiltrating lymphocytes in primary liver carcinoma. Looking at the study overall: Participating patients were men and women between 30 and 69 years old.

The sample holds many counts of this clonotype. Starting from roughly 0.5 ug of total RNA, TCR beta cDNA was produced with a primer in the constant region. Libraries of TCR beta came from three nested multiplex PCR rounds with slightly modified ARM-PCR. The first two PCR rounds used TRBV1-TRBV30 forward primers with a C-beta reverse primer, about 10 cycles each. MiXCR, applied by TCRdb to the multiplex PCR reads, yields one record per CDR3 protein. The sample includes almost 200,000 distinct CDR3 sequences, 65% of them seen just once. In addition to blood RNA drawn from unsorted whole blood, germline DNA was extracted. The V end was cut by 2 bases, the J end by 1 base, with 5 bases between. The CDR3 extends over 13 amino acids. CDR1 and CDR2 (germline): PRHDT, FYEKMQ (reference sequence).

The specimen sequenced was peripheral blood. The chain is built from TRBV13 and TRBJ1-1; D call uncertain. This TCR derives from a woman aged 55-69 years with primary liver carcinoma and hepatitis B virus infection. This CDR3 reads CASSLRPNTEAFF. CDR3 nucleotides: TGTGCCAGCAGCTTACGTCCGAACACTGAAGCTTTCTTT.